What follows describes a single TCR beta chain. Its target is not known. V gave up 3 bases and J gave up 2 bases, with 10 bases separating them. CDR1 and CDR2 from the germline V gene are MGHDK and SYGVNS. The CDR3 sequence is 15 residues long. The data stem from a study of beta chain features in type 1 diabetes. The study's findings and limits: A greater similarity of naive, central memory and Treg TCRB repertoires was seen among patients than among healthy donors. Shorter TCRB CDR3s, moderately but significantly so, were found in Type 1 diabetes patients in all four CD4+ subsets.

Of the isolated RNA, all was reverse transcribed, and so the sequenced material was expressed TCRB transcripts. Clones were read by immunoSEQ multiplex PCR, and TCRdb kept only the in-frame ones, dropping some. The sample lists approximately 84,000 clones, 30% to 40% occurring once. J is TRBJ2-2 and V is TRBV25-1; maybe TRBD1 (6 bases). Material: stem cell memory CD4+ T cells from blood. The TCR sequence derives from a woman between 18 and 30 years old in good health. Written as DNA, the CDR3 is TGTGCCAGCAGTGATCAGACAGGAAACACCGGGGAGCTGTTTTTT. Translating it yields CASSDQTGNTGELFF. Looking up the rest from reference TRBV25-1 and TRBJ2-2 gives the full variable domain: EADIYQTPRYLVIGTGKKITLECSQTMGHDKMYWYQQDPGMELHLIHYSYGVNSTEKGDLSSESTVSRIRTEHFPLTLESARPSHTSQYLCASSDQTGNTGELFFGEGSRLTVL.